These T cell receptor beta chains were read from a single sample in a study of T cells in Graves' hyperthyroidism and ophthalmopathy. TCRdb processed the multiplex PCR reads anew with MiXCR; each CDR3 protein has one entry. The sample contains roughly 710,000 distinct CDR3 sequences, approximately 40% of which appear only once. The sample consisted of blood. These receptors were obtained from a woman between 35 and 50 years old with Graves' hyperthyroidism. CDR3s include the opening cysteine and the closing phenylalanine or tryptophan. D genes are given only for firm matches. For some rows the clone size is stated as once, few or many, or as a class when expanded; others skip it.

v_gene	d_gene	abundance	j_gene	CDR3nt	CDR3aa
TRBV10-3	-	-	TRBJ1-1	TGTGCCATCAGGGACAGCAAGGGTACTGAAGCTTTCTTT	CAIRDSKGTEAFF
TRBV7-3	TRBD1	-	TRBJ1-5	TGTGCCAGCAGCTTAGAAAGGACAGGGCGTCAGCCCCAGCATTTT	CASSLERTGRQPQHF
TRBV5-1	-	many	TRBJ1-2	TGCGCCAGCAGCCCTCCAGGGAACTATGGCTACACCTTC	CASSPPGNYGYTF
TRBV6-6	TRBD2	few	TRBJ2-7	TGTGCCAGCAGGGGAGGACTAGCGTACTACGAGCAGTACTTC	CASRGGLAYYEQYF
TRBV6-5	TRBD1	-	TRBJ1-2	TGTGCCAGCAGTTACCTAAGGACAGGGGGGTTTGGCTACACCTTC	CASSYLRTGGFGYTF
TRBV10-3	-	many	TRBJ2-6	TGTGCCATCAGTGAGAGGGGGGCCGGGGCCAACGTCCTGACTTTC	CAISERGAGANVLTF
TRBV29-1	-	-	TRBJ1-5	TGCAGCGTTGTGGCAGGGGCAGGCAATCAGCCCCAGCATTTT	CSVVAGAGNQPQHF
TRBV7-8	TRBD2	-	TRBJ2-7	TGTGCCAGCAGCTTAGGTGGGACTACTTTTGGCGAGCAGTACTTC	CASSLGGTTFGEQYF
TRBV6-5	TRBD1	few	TRBJ1-6	TGTGCCAGCAGTTACTCAGTGACAGGGACAATTAATTCACCCCTCCACTTT	CASSYSVTGTINSPLHF
TRBV7-3	TRBD1	-	TRBJ2-7	TGTGCCAGCAGCTCGGGACAGATGATTTACGAGCAGTACTTC	CASSSGQMIYEQYF
TRBV19	-	many	TRBJ2-2	TGTGCCAGTAGAGAGGCAGGCGAAATCGGGGAGCTGTTTTTT	CASREAGEIGELFF
TRBV5-1	-	few	TRBJ2-2	TGCGCCAGCAGCTTGATTCCCCCGGGACATCCTATGAACACCGGGGAGCTGTTTTTT	CASSLIPPGHPMNTGELFF
TRBV11-1	TRBD1	-	TRBJ1-2	TGTGCCAGCAGCTCACCACAGGGACAGGGGGGTGATGGCTACACCTTC	CASSSPQGQGGDGYTF
TRBV10-1	TRBD1	many	TRBJ2-5	TGCGCCAGCGGACAGGACCAAGAGACCCAGTACTTC	CASGQDQETQYF
TRBV15	-	-	TRBJ2-7	TGTGCCACCAGCGGGTTACAGGGATCCTACGGGCAGTACTTC	CATSGLQGSYGQYF
TRBV7-2	-	few	TRBJ2-2	TGTGCCAGCAGCTTACTCGTGACAGCCACCGGGGAGCTGTTTTTT	CASSLLVTATGELFF
TRBV11-2	TRBD1	-	TRBJ1-2	TGTGCCAGCAGCTTAGACCCCCTTACCGGGACAGTATGTGGCTACACCTTC	CASSLDPLTGTVCGYTF
TRBV7-8	TRBD2	few	TRBJ2-7	TGTGCCAGCAGCGCCGGGACTAGCGGGGCCCGTTCCTACGAGCAGTACTTC	CASSAGTSGARSYEQYF
TRBV29-1	-	many	TRBJ1-3	TGCAGCGTTGCCGACAGGTGGAACACCATATATTTT	CSVADRWNTIYF
TRBV20-1	-	-	TRBJ1-4	TGCAGTGCTCCAGATACCGGGCGGGGTGAAAAACTGTTTTTT	CSAPDTGRGEKLFF
TRBV6-2/TRBV6-3	-	few	TRBJ1-2	TGTGCCAGCAGTACACCAAGACGGGGTAACTATGGCTACACCTTC	CASSTPRRGNYGYTF
TRBV7-2	TRBD1	-	TRBJ2-7	TGTGCCGCCACCACGGGACAGATCTATGGCTACGAGCAGTACTTC	CAATTGQIYGYEQYF
TRBV7-2	-	-	TRBJ2-2	TGTGCCAGCAGCTTAGTCGGTTACAACACCGGGGAGCCGTTTTTT	CASSLVGYNTGEPFF
TRBV11-3	TRBD2	-	TRBJ2-5	TGTGCCAGCAGCCGTAGCGGGGCTCTCACCCAGTACTTC	CASSRSGALTQYF
TRBV19	-	many	TRBJ2-7	TGTGCCAGTAGCGCGACCCCCACTCCCTACGAGCAGTACTTC	CASSATPTPYEQYF
TRBV2	TRBD1	many	TRBJ1-2	TGTGCCAGCAAGAGGGACAGGGGGGAACGGGGCTACACCTTC	CASKRDRGERGYTF
TRBV7-3	-	many	TRBJ2-5	TGTGCCAGCAGCTTAAGGGGGATAGGGGGAGAGACCCAGTACTTC	CASSLRGIGGETQYF
TRBV7-8	-	many	TRBJ1-4	TGTGCCAGCATGCATTACCGGAAGACAGAGAATGAAAAACTGTTTTTT	CASMHYRKTENEKLFF